This T cell receptor (beta chain) comes out of a study of T cell responses to AZD1222 COVID-19 vaccine. Data came from immunoSEQ multiplex PCR; TCRdb stores just in-frame clones and leaves some out. The table has roughly 150,000 clones, about 90% seen once. General study points: Among the donors, most were white British and more were female, and clonal diversity was possibly underestimated.

Regarding this clone: The antigen is not known.

This specimen consisted of peripheral blood, obtained on day 0 of AZD1222 vaccination. The sequence was obtained from an adult in good health.

The CDR3 DNA reads TGTGCCAGCAGCCAAACCAAGACAGTGAGCTCCTACGAGCAGTACTTC. Amino acids: CASSQTKTVSSYEQYF. V usage is TRBV16 and J usage is TRBJ2-7; a possible D gene is TRBD1 (5 bases). The CDR3 is made up of 16 amino acids. Germline V gene data show CDR1 as KGHSY and CDR2 as FQNENV. V lost 2 bases and J 0 bases, leaving 14 bases between the germline ends.